This TCR beta chain appears in the sequencing data of a study of shared clonotypes between healthy human individuals. Points on this clone: Its target is unknown. Other DNA sequences in this sample translate to the same CDR3.

Original methodology: Because ImmunoSEQ provided only junction sequences with no quality scores, the filtering differed. TCRdb keeps only in-frame clones here, not all; method: immunoSEQ multiplex PCR. V, J and clone size are those of that table, while D and trimming were read from the DNA. The sample carries roughly 450,000 clones, more than 65% recorded once. Study observations and caveats: Clonotype sharing across donors was expected to vary with sequencing depth.

Trimming took off 2 bases at V and 6 bases at J, with 10 bases between the two ends. The V gene's germline CDR1 is MDHEN and CDR2 SYDVKM. There are 13 residues in the CDR3. The study used approximately 90 million PBMCs per unsorted sample for genomic DNA. This sequence was found in a middle-aged woman in good health. Some clones in this sample may be carry-over from other donors' samples. The sample taken for sequencing was PBMCs. The chain has TRBV28 and TRBJ1-1; D is possibly TRBD1 (6 bases). The DNA of the CDR3 is TGTGCCAGCAGTTTAAGGTCAGGGGCTGAAGCTTTCTTT. It translates to CASSLRSGAEAFF. Full variable domain (missing parts from reference TRBV28 and TRBJ1-1): DVKVTQSSRYLVKRTGEKVFLECVQDMDHENMFWYRQDPGLGLRLIYFSYDVKMKEKGDIPEGYSVSREKKERFSLILESASTNQTSMYLCASSLRSGAEAFFGQGTRLTVV.